This T cell receptor (beta chain) was profiled in a study of blood T cells in healthy people across ages. A sample-barcoded 5' primer and a J-beta primer mix were used in a second PCR of about 6 to 11 cycles. TCRdb passed the 5' RACE reads through MiXCR, listing each CDR3 protein once. The table has about 930,000 distinct CDR3 sequences, around 29% seen once; the top ten hold roughly 10%. CDR3 length: 14 residues. Trimming cost V 5 bases and J 0 bases; bases outside gene matches: 5. Looked up from germline, CDR1 is DFQATT and CDR2 is SNEGSKA (reference sequence). Separately, the same data were catalogued under a study of T cells of mothers and their children. As reported in that work: TCR recombination output is shaped by thymic selection similarly in related and unrelated pairs.

The specimen sequenced was blood. The chain carries TRBV20-1 and TRBJ2-7; TRBD2 agrees at 9 bases. The TCR originated in a woman aged 40 to 50 in good health. The CDR3 coding sequence is TGCAGTGCTGCTCGGACTAGCGACTCCTACGAGCAGTACTTC. Its protein product is CSAARTSDSYEQYF.